This T cell receptor beta chain was recorded in a study of T cells in Graves' hyperthyroidism and ophthalmopathy. Regions amplified from RNA transcripts were the TCR beta CDR3 regions. An initial round of RT-PCR targeting the TCR CDR3 relied on the HTBI primer set. A single record per CDR3 protein comes from TCRdb applying MiXCR to the multiplex PCR reads. Of a few hundred thousand distinct CDR3 sequences in the sample, around 15% were seen once. V was trimmed by 7 bases and J by 2 bases, leaving 6 bases between them. CDR3 length: 13 amino acids. CDR1 MNHNS and CDR2 SASEGT come from the germline V gene.

The sequenced sample consisted of blood. The chain employs TRBV6-1 and TRBJ2-6; no clear D gene. This clonotype originated in an older woman with Graves' ophthalmopathy. CDR3 sequence reads: CASKSPGANVLTF. The DNA for the CDR3 is TGTGCCAGCAAGTCCCCTGGGGCCAACGTCCTGACTTTC.